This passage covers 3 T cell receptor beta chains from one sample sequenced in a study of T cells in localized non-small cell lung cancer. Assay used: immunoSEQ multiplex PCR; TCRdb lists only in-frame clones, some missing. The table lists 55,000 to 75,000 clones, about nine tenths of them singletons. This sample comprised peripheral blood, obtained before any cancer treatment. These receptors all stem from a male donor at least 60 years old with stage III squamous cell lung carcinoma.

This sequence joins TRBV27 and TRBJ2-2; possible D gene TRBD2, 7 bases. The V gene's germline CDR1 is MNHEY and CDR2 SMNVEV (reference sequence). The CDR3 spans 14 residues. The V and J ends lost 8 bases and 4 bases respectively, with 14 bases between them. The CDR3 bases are TGTGCCAGCGGGGGGGGGCGGACCACCGGGGAGCTGTTTTTT. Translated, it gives CASGGGRTTGELFF.

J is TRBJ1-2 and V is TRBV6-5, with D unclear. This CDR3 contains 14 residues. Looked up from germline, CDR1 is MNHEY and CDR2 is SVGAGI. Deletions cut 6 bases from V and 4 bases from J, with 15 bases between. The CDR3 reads CASRLDLSGYGYTF. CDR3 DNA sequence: TGTGCCAGCAGACTGGACCTTTCGGGCTATGGCTACACCTTC.

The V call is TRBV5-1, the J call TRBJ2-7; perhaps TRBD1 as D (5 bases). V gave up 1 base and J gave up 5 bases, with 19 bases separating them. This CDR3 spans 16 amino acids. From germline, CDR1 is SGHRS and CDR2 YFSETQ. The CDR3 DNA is TGCGCCAGCAGCTTGACCCCGTCGGACAACCTCAACGAGCAGTACTTC. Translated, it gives CASSLTPSDNLNEQYF.